The clone carrying this TCR beta chain was recorded at least ten times. V gave up 2 bases and J gave up 0 bases; unmatched junction bases: 6. The V gene's germline CDR1 is LGHNA and CDR2 YNFKEQ. This CDR3 contains 17 residues. The record originates from a study of human T cells and chemical hapten exposure. What the library attached to individual cDNA molecules were unique molecular identifiers. TCRdb passed the RACE reads through MiXCR, listing each CDR3 protein once. Among more than 300,000 distinct CDR3 sequences listed, over 5% were seen once. Time point reported: pre-sensitization, week 0. As for treatment: therapeutic diphenylcyclopropenone sensitization with weekly scalp DPC.

The gene calls are TRBV4-2 and TRBJ2-3; TRBD2 matches 9 bases. Here the sequenced sample was whole blood, taken in connection with sensitization to the hapten diphenylcyclopropenone (DPC). The receptor was isolated from a woman aged 18-29 years with alopecia areata. Some clones in this sample may be carry-over from other donors' samples. The CDR3 DNA reads as TGTGCCAGCAGCCAACTACCTAGCGGGGTGAGCACAGATACGCAGTATTTT. Protein product: CASSQLPSGVSTDTQYF.